This T cell receptor beta chain came from a study of beta chain features in type 1 diabetes. At the level of the study: Sorted cells, around 100 million in number, were examined across all samples. Broader study findings: VDJ junctions in type 1 diabetes patients carried more deletions and fewer insertions.

Trimming pared 1 base from V and 6 bases from J, leaving 9 bases between. Germline-derived CDR1 and CDR2 are SGHTA and FQGNSA. This CDR3 is 13 amino acids long. This clone has just a few counts. Its specificity is not known. The sequenced template was cDNA made from the entire isolated RNA. Some clones are missing from TCRdb's copy, which holds only in-frame ones; the method was immunoSEQ multiplex PCR. Altogether 400,000 to 550,000 clones are present, roughly 11% being singletons, with the ten largest covering 0.04% to 0.05%. This sequence originates from a woman in her late teens or twenties in good health. This chain joins TRBV7-2 and TRBJ1-2; no clear D. Sequenced: naive CD4+ T cells from blood. The CDR3 here is CASSLGPRDGYTF. CDR3 DNA: TGTGCCAGCAGCTTAGGTCCGAGGGATGGCTACACCTTC.